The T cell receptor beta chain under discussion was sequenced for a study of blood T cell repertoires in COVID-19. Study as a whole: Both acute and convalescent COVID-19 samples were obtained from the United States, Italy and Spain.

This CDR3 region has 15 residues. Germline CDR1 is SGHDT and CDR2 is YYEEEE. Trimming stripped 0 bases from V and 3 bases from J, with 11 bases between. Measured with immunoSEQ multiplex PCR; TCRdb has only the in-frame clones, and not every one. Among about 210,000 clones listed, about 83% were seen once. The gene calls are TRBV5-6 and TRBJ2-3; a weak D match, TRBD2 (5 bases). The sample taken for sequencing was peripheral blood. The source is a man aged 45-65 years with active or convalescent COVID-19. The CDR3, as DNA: TGTGCCAGCAGCTTGGGGGGAGTACGGACAGATACGCAGTATTTT. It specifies CASSLGGVRTDTQYF.